The text below deals with one T cell receptor beta chain. Its matching antigen is unknown. The sample belongs to a study of CD8 T cells in ankylosing spondylitis. CDR1 is MNHEY and CDR2 is SVGAGI in the germline V gene. The CDR3 runs to 15 residues. Trimming removed 0 bases from V and 5 bases from J, with 10 bases in between. Quantitative 5'-RACE with molecular barcodes was used to make the TCR beta libraries. TCRdb analysed the 5' RACE reads with MiXCR anew, one entry per CDR3 protein. The data show 380,000 or so distinct CDR3 sequences, roughly 22% seen once. Study results and caveats: In peripheral blood, disease-linked CD8+ clones occurred at relatively low frequencies.

What was sequenced was blood, either unsorted or a sorted T cell fraction (not recorded which). The chain links TRBV6-5 to TRBJ2-2, with a possible D match to TRBD1 (6 bases). The origin of this receptor is a male donor with ankylosing spondylitis or in good health (not recorded which). CDR3 sequence reads: CASSYSSGETGELFF. The DNA of the CDR3 is TGTGCCAGCAGTTACTCATCAGGGGAGACCGGGGAGCTGTTTTTT.